Presented here are 10 T cell receptor beta chains from one specimen sequenced in a study of identifying expanded T cells in peripheral blood. The data were produced by immunoSEQ multiplex PCR, yet TCRdb's version contains in-frame clones alone and is incomplete. The sample records some 120,000 clones, around four fifths being singletons. Sequencing was done on a sample of blood. These receptors were collected from a person between 18 and 69 years old in good health.

V gene TRBV4-3 combines with J gene TRBJ1-3, with D perhaps matching TRBD1 (5 bases). The V gene's germline CDR1 is LGHNA and CDR2 YSLEER. Trimming cost V 0 bases and J 1 base, with 16 bases left between them. This CDR3 has 18 amino acids. CDR3 sequence (DNA): TGCGCCAGCAGCCAAGATATGATTCGGCAGGGTTCTGGAAACACCATATATTTT. Its protein is CASSQDMIRQGSGNTIYF.

The chain has TRBV6-6 and TRBJ2-7, with a possible D match to TRBD2 (9 bases). Germline-derived CDR1 and CDR2 are MNHNY and SVGAGI (reference sequence). The CDR3 is made up of 15 amino acids. V was shortened by 6 bases and J by 3 bases, with 18 bases between the two germline ends. CDR3 DNA: TGTGCCAGCAGCCTAGCGGGGACAGGACTCTACGAGCAGTACTTC. Residues: CASSLAGTGLYEQYF.

This clone was counted between two and nine times. V is TRBV7-9 and J is TRBJ1-2, with TRBD1 matching over 7 bases. CDR1 is SEHNR and CDR2 is FQNEAQ in the germline V gene (reference sequence). This CDR3 has 14 residues. V lost 3 bases to trimming and J lost 5 bases; unmatched junction nucleotides: 6. The CDR3 coding sequence is TGTGCCAGCAGCTTGACAGGGAGTGTGTATGGCTACACCTTC. Protein sequence: CASSLTGSVYGYTF.

The chain joins TRBV4-1 to TRBJ1-2, with unresolved D. The germline CDR1 and CDR2 sequences are MGHRA and YSYEKL. Between the trimmed V and J ends, which lost 1 base and 2 bases, there was a span of 11 bases. The CDR3 extends over 15 amino acids. The CDR3 region is CASSQGIQMNYGYTF. As DNA, the CDR3 is TGCGCCAGCAGCCAAGGTATACAGATGAACTATGGCTACACCTTC.

J is TRBJ1-5 and V is TRBV7-9; D not resolved. The V and J ends lost 1 base and 1 base respectively, with 8 bases between them. Per the germline V gene, CDR1 is SEHNR and CDR2 is FQNEAQ (reference sequence). This CDR3 has 15 amino acids. The CDR3 sequence: CASSLVSQSNQPQHF. Written as DNA, the CDR3 is TGTGCCAGCAGCTTAGTATCGCAGAGCAATCAGCCCCAGCATTTT.

This clone has a single count. The chain uses TRBV11-2 and TRBJ2-7; the D is unclear. Trimming pared 2 bases from V and 0 bases from J, leaving 5 bases between. The CDR3 loop spans 13 amino acids. Looked up from germline, CDR1 is SGHAT and CDR2 is FQNNGV. CDR3: CASSLLGSYEQYF. The DNA for the CDR3 is TGTGCCAGCAGCTTATTGGGCTCCTACGAGCAGTACTTC.

V is TRBV9 and J is TRBJ1-1, with a weak D call TRBD1 (5 bases). Germline CDR1 reads SGDLS; CDR2 reads YYNGEE. V shed 2 bases and J shed 8 bases, with 10 bases lying between them. This CDR3 has 12 amino acids. The chain's CDR3 is CASSVGWGEAFF. CDR3 coding DNA: TGTGCCAGCAGCGTGGGTTGGGGCGAAGCTTTCTTT.

A note on this clone: Sequence at one end of the junction differs from germline and may be a read error. The V and J genes are TRBV13 and TRBJ1-1; no clear D. The CDR3 has 14 residues. Germline V gene data show CDR1 as PRHDT and CDR2 as FYEKMQ (reference sequence). The CDR3 bases are TGTGCCAGCAGCTTAGGCTATGGTAACATTGAAGCTTTCTTT. Its protein is CASSLGYGNIEAFF.

This chain connects TRBV6-1 to TRBJ2-7; D is undetermined. CDR1 MNHNS and CDR2 SASEGT come from the germline V gene. Trimming removed 6 bases from V and 6 bases from J, with 21 bases in between. The CDR3 loop spans 15 amino acids. The CDR3 protein is CASSASLKRWGEQYF. CDR3 in DNA: TGTGCCAGCAGCGCCAGCCTTAAACGTTGGGGCGAGCAGTACTTC.

The count of this clone is one. The V and J genes are TRBV5-4 and TRBJ2-7, with a weak D call TRBD1 (6 bases). The V end was cut by 3 bases, the J end by 4 bases, with 11 bases between. There are 13 residues in the CDR3. CDR1 SGHNT and CDR2 YYREEE come from the germline V gene (reference sequence). Here the CDR3 reads CASSSFRGYEQYF. The CDR3 DNA reads TGTGCCAGCAGCTCCTTCAGGGGATACGAGCAGTACTTC.